The 5 T cell receptor beta chains given below trace back to one sample, sequenced in a study of cytomegalovirus exposure and HLA in healthy donors. The PCR employed 60 Vbeta primers together with 13 Jbeta primers. Clones were read by immunoSEQ multiplex PCR, and TCRdb kept only the in-frame ones, dropping some. The table shows some 54,000 clones, with approximately 80% occurring only once. Specimen: PBMCs. These receptors all come from a male donor in good health and CMV-seronegative.

V and J are TRBV19 and TRBJ1-1; D unresolved. CDR1 and CDR2 (germline): LNHDA, SQIVND (reference sequence). Trimming removed 6 bases at V and 3 bases at J, with 17 bases between. The CDR3 totals 15 residues. The CDR3 region has the DNA TGTGCCAGTAGGATAACCTGGCAGGCCGACACTGAAGCTTTCTTT. Translation gives CASRITWQADTEAFF.

The chain carries TRBV19 and TRBJ1-2, with D possibly TRBD1 on 5 matching bases. Germline V gene lookup returns CDR1 LNHDA and CDR2 SQIVND (reference sequence). Between the trimmed V and J ends, which lost 6 bases and 4 bases, there was a span of 24 bases. The CDR3 extends over 17 amino acids. In DNA form, the CDR3 reads TGTGCCAGTAGCTCCACCCTGGGGCCGAGTCTAAGCTATGGCTACACCTTC. It translates to CASSSTLGPSLSYGYTF.

This clone was counted only a few times. The rearrangement links TRBV11-2 to TRBJ2-7; 7 nucleotides agree with TRBD1. V lost 2 bases to trimming and J lost 4 bases; unmatched junction nucleotides: 2. There are 13 residues in the CDR3. From germline, CDR1 is SGHAT and CDR2 FQNNGV. The chain's CDR3 is CASSLTGEYEQYF. The CDR3 DNA reads as TGTGCCAGCAGCTTAACAGGGGAGTACGAGCAGTACTTC.

The rearrangement links TRBV6-4 to TRBJ2-3; D remains unclear. The CDR3 spans 15 residues. V dropped 2 bases and J dropped 1 base, with 10 bases sitting between them. CDR1 and CDR2 (germline): MRHNA, SNTAGT. The CDR3 DNA reads TGTGCCAGCAGTGACGTGGTGACTGGCACAGATACGCAGTATTTT. This gives the protein CASSDVVTGTDTQYF.

Only a few counts were recorded for this clone. This chain uses TRBV4-3 with TRBJ2-7; 7 nucleotides align to TRBD1. The CDR3 sequence is 14 residues long. V lost 3 bases, J lost 0 bases, and 2 bases stayed unmatched. Looked up from germline, CDR1 is LGHNA and CDR2 is YSLEER. CDR3 region: CASSHRDSSYEQYF. CDR3 nucleotides: TGCGCCAGCAGCCACAGGGACAGCTCCTACGAGCAGTACTTC.